This is a list of T cell receptor beta chains from one sample in a study of response to subunit inactivated influenza vaccine. In TCRdb, the RT-PCR reads were re-called with MiXCR into one record per CDR3 protein. The sample holds roughly 500,000 distinct CDR3 sequences, approximately 17% seen once. This specimen consisted of CD4+ T cells sorted from PBMCs, obtained roughly 24 months after vaccination. The receptors stem from a man between 50 and 75 years old who received an inactivated influenza vaccine. Both conserved end residues are part of each CDR3. Fields, in order: CDR3 protein, CDR3 DNA, J gene, clone size, V gene, D gene. A D gene is named only where the DNA matches it firmly. Expanded clones are given a class, and other clones once, few, many or no size at all.

CATSRVAGGPLNEQFF TGTGCCACCAGCAGAGTCGCGGGAGGGCCCTTGAATGAGCAGTTCTTC TRBJ2-1 many TRBV15 TRBD2
CSVVEGNGYEQYF TGCAGCGTTGTAGAGGGGAACGGCTACGAGCAGTACTTC TRBJ2-7 . TRBV29-1 .
CASRLRQGYNEQFF TGTGCCAGCAGGCTACGCCAAGGCTACAATGAGCAGTTCTTC TRBJ2-1 . TRBV6-2/TRBV6-3 .
CASSLAVSPGNTEAFF TGTGCCAGCAGCTTGGCCGTCTCGCCCGGGAATACTGAAGCTTTCTTT TRBJ1-1 . TRBV5-6 .
CATSDSRTSGILNEQFF TGTGCCACCAGTGATTCCCGGACTAGCGGAATACTCAATGAGCAGTTCTTC TRBJ2-1 . TRBV24-1 TRBD2
CAISESMGGAETQYF TGTGCCATCAGTGAGTCGATGGGGGGAGCGGAGACCCAGTACTTC TRBJ2-5 many TRBV10-3 .
CASSLGQGIIGEQYF TGCGCCAGCAGCTTGGGACAGGGGATTATAGGGGAGCAGTACTTC TRBJ2-7 . TRBV5-1 TRBD1
CSLHRTDNTEAFF TGCAGTCTACACCGGACAGATAACACTGAAGCTTTCTTT TRBJ1-1 . TRBV20-1 .
CSYLGGGTNEQFF TGCAGCTACCTTGGGGGGGGCACGAATGAGCAGTTCTTC TRBJ2-1 . TRBV20-1 .
CASSRTGAYAYEQYF TGCGCCAGCTCGAGGACAGGGGCCTACGCCTACGAGCAGTACTTC TRBJ2-7 . TRBV5-1 TRBD1
CASSLASASGKETQYF TGTGCCAGCAGCTTAGCGTCGGCTAGCGGGAAAGAGACCCAGTACTTC TRBJ2-5 few TRBV7-9 TRBD2
CASSLTLALGGNTGELFF TGTGCCAGCAGCTTAACCCTTGCCCTTGGGGGCAACACCGGGGAGCTGTTTTTT TRBJ2-2 few TRBV7-7 .
CASSFNEGDAGELFF TGCGCCAGCAGCTTTAACGAGGGGGACGCCGGGGAGCTGTTTTTT TRBJ2-2 . TRBV5-1 .
CATSDAGVGGFRVNNEQFF TGTGCCACCAGTGATGCGGGGGTGGGGGGTTTTAGGGTTAACAATGAGCAGTTCTTC TRBJ2-1 . TRBV24-1 TRBD2
CASSEAKGFEQYF TGTGCCAGCAGTGAAGCAAAGGGGTTCGAGCAGTACTTC TRBJ2-7 . TRBV6-1 .
CASSKGGTGDFEQYF TGTGCCAGCAGTAAGGGAGGGACAGGGGACTTCGAGCAGTACTTC TRBJ2-7 many TRBV12-3/TRBV12-4 TRBD1
CASSVVDYGYTF TGTGCCAGCAGCGTAGTCGACTATGGCTACACCTTC TRBJ1-2 . TRBV9 .
CASSHSSGATGELFF TGTGCCAGCAGCCATTCTAGCGGGGCGACCGGGGAGCTGTTTTTT TRBJ2-2 many TRBV3-1 TRBD2
CSASTNAGSLGEQYF TGCAGTGCTAGCACCAATGCGGGAAGTCTTGGCGAGCAGTACTTC TRBJ2-7 few TRBV20-1 .
CASSLQSQETQYF TGCGCCAGCAGCCTTCAGTCCCAAGAGACCCAGTACTTC TRBJ2-5 . TRBV5-1 .
CSASLWGTGELFF TGCAGTGCTAGTCTCTGGGGTACCGGGGAGCTGTTTTTT TRBJ2-2 few TRBV20-1 .
CATSDPTGELFF TGTGCCACCAGTGATCCAACCGGGGAGCTGTTTTTT TRBJ2-2 many TRBV24-1 .